The clone carrying this T cell receptor (beta chain) was detected once. Original handling: Reference gene primer amplification gave nucleated cell count estimates. Generated by immunoSEQ multiplex PCR, the TCRdb table keeps only in-frame clones and is missing some. That table gives V, J and clone size, and the DNA gave D and trimming. This table holds 650,000 to 800,000 clones, 90% found once. The source of the sample is a study of blood T cell repertoires in COVID-19. On the study more broadly: COVID-19 samples from acute and convalescent phases originated in the United States, Italy and Spain.

The CDR3 covers 15 residues. The ends were cut back, 6 bases at V and 0 bases at J, with 12 bases in the middle. The germline V gene encodes CDR1 LNHDA and CDR2 SQIVND (reference sequence). The chain has TRBV19 and TRBJ1-5; TRBD1 is a possible D gene (5 bases). Sequenced input: peripheral blood. The receptor was derived from a woman under 30 with acute or convalescent COVID-19. CDR3 bases: TGTGCCAGTAGAACCGGGGGGGATAGCAATCAGCCCCAGCATTTT. Amino acid sequence: CASRTGGDSNQPQHF. Full variable domain (rest looked up from reference TRBV19 and TRBJ1-5): DGGITQSPKYLFRKEGQNVTLSCEQNLNHDAMYWYRQDPGQGLRLIYYSQIVNDFQKGDIAEGYSVSREKKESFPLTVTSAQKNPTAFYLCASRTGGDSNQPQHFGDGTRLSIL.